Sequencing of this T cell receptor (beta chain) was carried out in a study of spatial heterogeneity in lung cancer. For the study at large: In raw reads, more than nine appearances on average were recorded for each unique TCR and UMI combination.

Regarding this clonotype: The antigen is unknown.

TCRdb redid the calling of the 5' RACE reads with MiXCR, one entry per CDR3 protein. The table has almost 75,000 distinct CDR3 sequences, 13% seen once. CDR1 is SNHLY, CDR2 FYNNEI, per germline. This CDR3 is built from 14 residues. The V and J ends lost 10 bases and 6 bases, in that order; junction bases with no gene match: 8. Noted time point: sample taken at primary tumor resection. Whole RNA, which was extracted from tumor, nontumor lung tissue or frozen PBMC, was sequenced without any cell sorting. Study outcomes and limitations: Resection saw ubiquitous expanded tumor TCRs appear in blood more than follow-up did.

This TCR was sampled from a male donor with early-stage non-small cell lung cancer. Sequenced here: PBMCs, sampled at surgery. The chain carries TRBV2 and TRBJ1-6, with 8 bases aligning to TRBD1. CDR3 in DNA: TGTGCCACTTCGAGGACAGGGCTTAATTCACCCCTCCACTTT. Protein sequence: CATSRTGLNSPLHF.